Below, 5 T cell receptor beta chains from the same sample are listed, as sequenced in a study of blood T cell repertoires in COVID-19 (dated by TCRdb to about 2020). Libraries were prepared through the immunoSEQ multiplex PCR assay. The clones in this table, taken by TCRdb from immuneACCESS, are in-frame only. Not every clone is retained; where verified, under half of the shortfall comes from an unresolved V gene, and the cause of the rest is unknown. The sample table holds around 140,000 clones, of which 84% were seen once. The ten biggest clones cover 3% to 4.5% of the sample. Input material: PBMCs or T cells enriched from blood (not recorded which). The receptors were sampled from a man aged 50 to 60 in a cohort exposed to, infected with or recovered from COVID-19 (not recorded which).

This chain joins TRBV19 and TRBJ2-7, with 9 bases fitting TRBD1. The CDR3 contains 13 residues. J was trimmed by 4 bases and V by 5 bases; bases with no gene match: 3. From germline, CDR1 is LNHDA and CDR2 SQIVND (reference sequence). The DNA for the CDR3 is TGTGCCAGTAGTTCCGGGACAGGGTACGAGCAGTACTTC. Its protein is CASSSGTGYEQYF.

The table lists this clone with a count of one. CDR3 protein: CASSEVSDPQNYGYTF. CDR3 nucleotide sequence: TGTGCCAGCAGTGAAGTAAGCGACCCTCAGAACTATGGCTACACCTTC. The genes are TRBV6-1 and TRBJ1-2; no reliable D call. V dropped 1 base and J dropped 2 bases, with 14 bases sitting between them. Germline CDR1 is MNHNS and CDR2 is SASEGT. The CDR3 is 16 amino acids.

V is TRBV18 and J is TRBJ2-2; 8 bases fit TRBD2. The CDR3 loop spans 15 amino acids. Trimming at V came to 6 bases and at J to 7 bases, leaving 10 bases not matched to a gene. Per the germline V gene, CDR1 is KGHSH and CDR2 is LQKENI. CDR3: CASSSGLALGGELFF. For the CDR3, the DNA is TGTGCCAGCTCTTCTGGACTAGCCCTTGGCGGGGAGCTGTTTTTT.

The chain combines TRBV29-1 with TRBJ1-2; unclear D gene. Germline assignment: CDR1 SQVTM and CDR2 ANQGSEA. Trimming cost V 2 bases and J 6 bases, with 7 bases left between them. This CDR3 is built from 11 residues. The CDR3: CSVETRDGYTF. CDR3 bases: TGCAGCGTTGAAACGCGGGATGGCTACACCTTC. The complete variable domain, with remaining parts taken from reference TRBV29-1 and TRBJ1-2, reads SAVISQKPSRDICQRGTSLTIQCQVDSQVTMMFWYRQQPGQSLTLIATANQGSEATYESGFVIDKFPISRPNLTFSTLTVSNMSPEDSSIYLCSVETRDGYTFGSGTRLTVV.

J is TRBJ2-5 and V is TRBV10-3, with 7 bases lining up with TRBD1. J gave up 6 bases and V 3 bases, and 10 bases lay outside the gene matches. Germline lookup yields CDR1 ENHRY and CDR2 SYGVKD. This CDR3 spans 15 amino acids. The DNA of the CDR3 is TGTGCCATCAGTGAACAAGGGGGCTCGGGGAAGACCCAGTACTTC. Protein product: CAISEQGGSGKTQYF.